A single sample is the source of the 7 T cell receptor beta chains below, sequenced in a study of T cell repertoires in cytomegalovirus infection. Their recognized antigens are unknown. TCRdb fed the reads into MiXCR, producing one record per CDR3 protein. The sample lists tens of thousands of distinct CDR3 sequences; around 25% were seen once. Specimen: CD8+ T cells from cultured PBMCs, collected from culture after CMV antigen stimulation. Receptors were obtained from a human donor in good health (CMV status not recorded). Some clones in this sample may be carry-over from other donors' samples.

The gene calls are TRBV4-3 and TRBJ1-3; D is unresolved. V lost 5 bases to trimming and J lost 4 bases, with 6 bases between them. This CDR3 comprises 12 residues. Germline V gives CDR1 LGHNA, CDR2 YSLEER. The CDR3 sequence: CASSSDGNTIYF. The CDR3 DNA sequence: TGCGCCAGCAGCTCGGACGGAAACACCATATATTTT.

This clonotype was detected only a few times. This sequence joins TRBV6-2 or TRBV6-3 and TRBJ1-1; D is uncertain. Deletions cut 0 bases from V and 1 base from J, with 9 bases between. The CDR3 has 15 amino acids. Looked up from germline, CDR1 is MNHEY and CDR2 is SVGEGT. Written as DNA, the CDR3 is TGTGCCAGCAGTTACTCTGGTCAGGCGAACACTGAAGCTTTCTTT. It codes for CASSYSGQANTEAFF.

This clonotype was found a few times. The gene calls are TRBV2 and TRBJ2-3; D is unresolved. V lost 6 bases to trimming and J lost 2 bases, with 3 bases between them. The CDR3 contains 11 residues. Germline V gene lookup returns CDR1 SNHLY and CDR2 FYNNEI. The CDR3 reads CASSPTDTQYF. The CDR3 DNA reads TGTGCCAGCAGCCCCACAGATACGCAGTATTTT.

This clonotype has a count of ten or more. The chain has TRBV4-3 and TRBJ1-4, with 7 bases matching TRBD1. The ends lost 4 bases at V and 5 bases at J; junction bases unmatched: 7. Per the germline V gene, CDR1 is LGHNA and CDR2 is YSLEER. This CDR3 has 15 amino acids. CDR3 amino acids: CASSPQDRTNEKLFF. The CDR3 DNA reads as TGCGCCAGCAGCCCCCAGGACAGGACGAATGAAAAACTGTTTTTT.

In regard to this clonotype: Given a much more abundant clone one base away, this may be a read error. This chain connects TRBV5-6 to TRBJ1-2, with 8 bases fitting TRBD1. The CDR3 totals 18 residues. Germline values: CDR1 SGHDT, CDR2 YYEEEE. The CDR3 bases are TGTGTCAGCAGCTTGGGCTCCCACCGGGACAGGCCTTTTAGTGGCTACACCTTC. Its translation is CVSSLGSHRDRPFSGYTF.

This clonotype was picked up many times. The J gene is TRBJ1-2, the V gene TRBV4-1; the match to TRBD1 covers 8 bases. Germline CDR1 is MGHRA and CDR2 is YSYEKL. Trimming cost V 0 bases and J 5 bases; bases outside gene matches: 8. The CDR3 runs 16 residues. For the CDR3, the DNA is TGCGCCAGCAGCCAAGAAGAGGCAGGGGGCAGGTATGGCTACACCTTC. It encodes CASSQEEAGGRYGYTF.

The rearrangement joins TRBV5-1 to TRBJ2-7; D is undetermined. V was clipped by 2 bases and J by 0 bases, with 6 bases between them. This CDR3 is built from 13 residues. Looked up from germline, CDR1 is SGHRS and CDR2 is YFSETQ. The CDR3 protein is CASSFTSSYEQYF. For the CDR3, the DNA is TGCGCCAGCAGCTTTACCAGCTCCTACGAGCAGTACTTC.